These 32 T cell receptor beta chains were sequenced from one sample in a study of cytomegalovirus exposure and HLA in healthy donors. TCRdb keeps only in-frame clones here, not all; method: immunoSEQ multiplex PCR. The sample has a few hundred thousand clones; around 89% are singletons. The sequencing sample was made of PBMCs. The receptors shown here come from a woman aged 18-29 years in good health and CMV-seronegative.

The chain couples TRBV19 to TRBJ1-2, with TRBD1 matching over 8 bases. Germline-derived CDR1 and CDR2 are LNHDA and SQIVND (reference sequence). The ends lost 5 bases at V and 4 bases at J; junction bases unmatched: 6. This CDR3 spans 14 amino acids. CDR3 sequence: CASSPTGDGYGYTF. The CDR3 nucleotides read TGTGCCAGTAGTCCGACAGGGGACGGCTATGGCTACACCTTC.

V and J are TRBV4-1 and TRBJ2-1, with 11 bases lining up with TRBD2. The germline gives CDR1 MGHRA, CDR2 YSYEKL. The CDR3 is 16 residues long. V trimming: 3 bases; J trimming: 3 bases; junction bases outside the gene matches: 4. CDR3 sequence: CASSHSGRALYNEQFF. In DNA form, the CDR3 reads TGCGCCAGCAGCCATAGCGGGAGGGCCCTCTACAATGAGCAGTTCTTC.

The rearrangement uses TRBV28 and TRBJ2-7; D perhaps matches TRBD1 (5 bases). Per germline, CDR1 MDHEN and CDR2 SYDVKM. V lost 4 bases to trimming and J lost 3 bases, with 13 bases between them. The CDR3 has 14 residues. CDR3 amino acids: CASSSRVVVYEQYF. CDR3 bases: TGTGCCAGCAGTTCCAGGGTTGTAGTCTACGAGCAGTACTTC.

CDR3 residues: CASNWDRAQETQYF. The CDR3 DNA reads as TGTGCCAGCAACTGGGACAGGGCCCAAGAGACCCAGTACTTC. V and J are TRBV2 and TRBJ2-5; 9 positions agree with TRBD1. This CDR3 region has 14 residues. The J segment lost 1 base and the V segment lost 7 bases, leaving 4 bases of the junction unmatched. Germline lookup yields CDR1 SNHLY and CDR2 FYNNEI.

The CDR3 bases are TGTGCCAGCAGCCTCCGTGCGGCGGGAGGGCCGGGCAATGAGCAGTTCTTC. It yields the protein CASSLRAAGGPGNEQFF. The chain employs TRBV7-7 and TRBJ2-1; 9 nucleotides align to TRBD2. This CDR3 is 17 amino acids long. V lost 5 bases and J lost 6; bases outside the gene matches: 14. Germline V gene lookup returns CDR1 SSHAT and CDR2 FNYEAQ (reference sequence).

The chain carries TRBV9 and TRBJ1-2; 7 bases agree with TRBD1. V trimming: 3 bases; J trimming: 5 bases; junction bases outside the gene matches: 13. This CDR3 spans 16 amino acids. Germline V gene data show CDR1 as SGDLS and CDR2 as YYNGEE. CDR3 protein: CASSAEPGTALYGYTF. In DNA, the CDR3 is TGTGCCAGCAGCGCCGAACCCGGGACAGCTTTATATGGCTACACCTTC.

V and J are TRBV6-1 and TRBJ1-2; 9 bases map to TRBD1. The V gene's germline CDR1 is MNHNS and CDR2 SASEGT. With 4 bases clipped from V and 4 bases from J, the junction kept 4 bases outside the gene matches. The CDR3 sequence is 14 residues long. The CDR3 DNA is TGTGCCAGCAGTGGCGGACAGGGGACCTATGGCTACACCTTC. As protein: CASSGGQGTYGYTF.

V usage is TRBV4-3 and J usage is TRBJ2-7; weak D call: TRBD1 (6 bases). Per germline, CDR1 LGHNA and CDR2 YSLEER. The CDR3 totals 16 residues. Trimming stripped 0 bases from V and 3 bases from J, with 15 bases between. DNA of the CDR3: TGCGCCAGCAGCCAAGATTGGGGGACACCGAGCTACGAGCAGTACTTC. Protein sequence: CASSQDWGTPSYEQYF.

The chain employs TRBV5-6 and TRBJ2-3; 10 bases align to TRBD2. V lost 1 base, J lost 5 bases, and 10 bases stayed unmatched. The CDR3 loop spans 17 amino acids. The germline V gene has CDR1 SGHDT and CDR2 YYEEEE. CDR3 protein: CASSLSSRLAGRDTQYF. The CDR3 DNA is TGTGCCAGCAGCTTGTCGTCGCGACTAGCGGGCAGAGATACGCAGTATTTT.

V usage is TRBV9 and J usage is TRBJ2-3; 7 positions match TRBD2. Germline CDR1 reads SGDLS; CDR2 reads YYNGEE. The CDR3 loop spans 15 amino acids. V trimming: 4 bases; J trimming: 5 bases; junction bases outside the gene matches: 10. CDR3 protein: CASSQFAGEVDTQYF. Here the CDR3 DNA reads TGTGCCAGCAGCCAATTCGCGGGAGAGGTAGATACGCAGTATTTT.

This clone occurred a few times. The gene calls are TRBV28 and TRBJ1-2, with D possibly being TRBD1 (5 bases). The V gene lost 7 bases and the J gene lost 4 bases, with 16 bases spanning the gap. This CDR3 is 14 amino acids long. Germline V CDR1 and CDR2: MDHEN, SYDVKM. CDR3 sequence reads: CASKVAGGLYGYTF. CDR3 sequence (DNA): TGTGCCAGCAAGGTTGCGGGGGGACTCTATGGCTACACCTTC.

J is TRBJ2-7 and V is TRBV28; maybe TRBD1 (5 bases). Germline loops: CDR1 MDHEN, CDR2 SYDVKM. This CDR3 region has 14 residues. V lost 2 bases to trimming and J lost 5 bases, with 13 bases between them. In DNA, the CDR3 is TGTGCCAGCAGTTTAGGGGAAAGGGGTGACGAGCAGTACTTC. It yields the protein CASSLGERGDEQYF. The entire variable domain, with the rest obtained from reference TRBV28 and TRBJ2-7, is as follows: DVKVTQSSRYLVKRTGEKVFLECVQDMDHENMFWYRQDPGLGLRLIYFSYDVKMKEKGDIPEGYSVSREKKERFSLILESASTNQTSMYLCASSLGERGDEQYFGPGTRLTVT.

The V call is TRBV27, the J call TRBJ2-1, with 14 bases lining up with TRBD2. The germline V gene encodes CDR1 MNHEY and CDR2 SMNVEV (reference sequence). The V gene end was trimmed by 6 bases and the J gene end by 7 bases; junction bases not matched to a gene: 5. The CDR3 contains 15 residues. The CDR3 loop reads CASSLTSGRVNEQFF. CDR3 DNA: TGTGCCAGCAGCTTGACTAGCGGGAGGGTAAATGAGCAGTTCTTC.

CDR3 bases: TGTGCCTGGAGTCCCCCGCCAGGGGCCTACGAGCAGTACTTC. It translates to CAWSPPPGAYEQYF. The genes are TRBV30 and TRBJ2-7; D may be TRBD1 (6 bases). Trimming shortened V by 2 bases and J by 2 bases, and 13 bases separated the two germline ends. There are 14 residues in the CDR3. Looked up from germline, CDR1 is GTSNPN and CDR2 is SVGIG (reference sequence).

The J gene is TRBJ2-2, the V gene TRBV9; D is possibly TRBD2 (5 bases). CDR1 and CDR2 from the germline V gene are SGDLS and YYNGEE. V was shortened by 3 bases and J by 2 bases, with 8 bases between the two germline ends. The CDR3 is made up of 14 amino acids. CDR3 bases: TGTGCCAGCAGCGGGAGGACCAACACCGGGGAGCTGTTTTTT. It translates to CASSGRTNTGELFF.

The V call is TRBV6-5, the J call TRBJ1-2; D remains ambiguous. Trimming left V 2 bases short and J 10 bases short, with 8 bases between. There are 11 residues in the CDR3. Per the germline V gene, CDR1 is MNHEY and CDR2 is SVGAGI. The DNA for the CDR3 is TGTGCCAGCAGTTACAAGCTGATCTACACCTTC. It encodes CASSYKLIYTF.

The chain combines TRBV11-2 with TRBJ2-7; TRBD2 agrees at 8 bases. CDR1 and CDR2 from the germline V gene are SGHAT and FQNNGV. This CDR3 is built from 15 residues. Trimming at V came to 6 bases and at J to 3 bases, leaving 10 bases not matched to a gene. The CDR3 loop reads CASSPSGRGGYEQYF. CDR3 nucleotide sequence: TGTGCCAGCAGTCCCAGCGGGAGAGGGGGCTACGAGCAGTACTTC.

The CDR3 DNA sequence: TGTGCCAGCAGCTTATTTGGGACAGAATACGAGCAGTACTTC. Amino acids: CASSLFGTEYEQYF. The rearrangement joins TRBV7-9 to TRBJ2-7; the match to TRBD1 covers 7 bases. The CDR3 totals 14 residues. Germline V CDR1 and CDR2: SEHNR, FQNEAQ (reference sequence). J gave up 4 bases and V 2 bases, and 5 bases lay outside the gene matches.

The CDR3, as DNA: TGTGCCAGCAGTGTGCAGGGAGGTTCCTACGAGCAGTACTTC. Protein: CASSVQGGSYEQYF. This chain uses TRBV6-1 with TRBJ2-7, with D perhaps TRBD2 (6 bases). This CDR3 comprises 14 residues. Germline CDR1 MNHNS, CDR2 SASEGT. Trimming pared 4 bases from V and 1 base from J, leaving 11 bases between.

The genes are TRBV27 and TRBJ1-2; 8 positions match TRBD1. Trimming took 1 base from V and 1 from J; bases not matched to a gene: 5. Looked up from germline, CDR1 is MNHEY and CDR2 is SMNVEV (reference sequence). This CDR3 spans 16 amino acids. The CDR3 nucleotides are TGTGCCAGCAGTTTATTAGGGACAGGCCTTAACTATGGCTACACCTTC. Amino acid sequence: CASSLLGTGLNYGYTF.

The CDR3 loop reads CASSLLTGVGEKLFF. The CDR3 DNA reads TGTGCCAGCAGTTTACTTACAGGGGTCGGTGAAAAACTGTTTTTT. V gene TRBV27 combines with J gene TRBJ1-4; TRBD1 agrees at 7 bases. V shed 2 bases and J 7 bases; nucleotides not matched to a gene: 7. Germline values: CDR1 MNHEY, CDR2 SMNVEV (reference sequence). The CDR3 length is 15 residues.

V and J are TRBV5-4 and TRBJ2-7; TRBD1 agrees at 7 bases. V lost 0 bases, J lost 4 bases, and 4 bases stayed unmatched. This CDR3 has 14 amino acids. Germline values: CDR1 SGHNT, CDR2 YYREEE (reference sequence). This CDR3 reads CASSLAGTVYEQYF. Here the CDR3 DNA reads TGTGCCAGCAGCTTGGCCGGGACAGTGTACGAGCAGTACTTC.

The CDR3: CASRGPGLAGGDTQYF. CDR3 nucleotides: TGTGCCAGCAGGGGTCCTGGACTAGCGGGAGGGGATACGCAGTATTTT. This rearrangement joins TRBV2 to TRBJ2-3; 15 nucleotides agree with TRBD2. The length of the CDR3 is 16 residues. Germline V gene data show CDR1 as SNHLY and CDR2 as FYNNEI. With V trimmed by 6 bases and J by 6 bases, 7 bases remained unmatched.

The gene calls are TRBV7-9 and TRBJ2-7; TRBD2 matches at 12 bases. This CDR3 has 14 amino acids. Trimming at V came to 5 bases and at J to 5 bases, leaving 4 bases not matched to a gene. CDR1 is SEHNR, CDR2 FQNEAQ, per germline (reference sequence). The CDR3: CASSPSGRADEQYF. In nucleotides, the CDR3 is TGTGCCAGCAGCCCTAGCGGGAGGGCTGACGAGCAGTACTTC.

The chain carries TRBV10-3 and TRBJ1-6; a possible D gene is TRBD1 (5 bases). CDR3 size: 17 residues. With 6 bases removed from V and 9 bases from J, the gap between germline ends came to 24 bases. CDR1 and CDR2 from the germline V gene are ENHRY and SYGVKD. CDR3 amino acids: CAISSAGEGAVGSPLHF. DNA of the CDR3: TGTGCCATCAGCTCCGCGGGGGAAGGTGCCGTAGGTTCACCCCTCCACTTT.

In its sample, this clone was seen a few times. V is TRBV18 and J is TRBJ2-1, with a possible D match to TRBD2 (5 bases). Germline lookup yields CDR1 KGHSH and CDR2 LQKENI. Deletions cut 2 bases from V and 15 bases from J, with 14 bases between. This CDR3 comprises 12 residues. In DNA, the CDR3 is TGTGCCAGCTCACCAAGAGGGCGGACGCCGTTCTTC. This encodes CASSPRGRTPFF.

The chain uses TRBV5-1 and TRBJ1-1; D is undetermined. The length of the CDR3 is 15 residues. Germline loops: CDR1 SGHRS, CDR2 YFSETQ. The V end was cut by 2 bases, the J end by 2 bases, with 13 bases between. The CDR3 bases are TGCGCCAGCAGCTTTTTGGCGGCTACTAACACTGAAGCTTTCTTT. Encoded protein: CASSFLAATNTEAFF.

This sequence joins TRBV30 and TRBJ1-2, with D perhaps matching TRBD1 (5 bases). Per the germline V gene, CDR1 is GTSNPN and CDR2 is SVGIG (reference sequence). CDR3 size: 14 residues. V was clipped by 3 bases and J by 4 bases, with 15 bases between them. For the CDR3, the DNA is TGTGCCTGGAGCGGTCCGGGACTCTCCTATGGCTACACCTTC. It yields the protein CAWSGPGLSYGYTF.

This chain uses TRBV6-6 with TRBJ2-7; 9 bases match TRBD1. The CDR3 totals 12 residues. Germline V gene lookup returns CDR1 MNHNY and CDR2 SVGAGI (reference sequence). Unmatched junction bases numbered 4, after V lost 8 bases and J lost 5 bases. The CDR3 protein is CASAGQGNEQYF. In nucleotides, the CDR3 is TGTGCCAGCGCGGGACAGGGCAACGAGCAGTACTTC.

The V and J genes are TRBV7-6 and TRBJ1-2; 7 bases fit TRBD1. CDR3 length: 11 residues. Germline V CDR1 and CDR2: SGHVS, FNYEAQ. Trimming at V came to 8 bases and at J to 8 bases, leaving 5 bases not matched to a gene. CDR3 bases: TGTGCCAGCCGGGACAGTCGGGGCTACACCTTC. This codes for CASRDSRGYTF.

This chain uses TRBV7-9 with TRBJ1-3; D gene unclear. V shed 8 bases and J shed 2 bases, with 10 bases lying between them. In germline, CDR1 is SEHNR, CDR2 FQNEAQ (reference sequence). The CDR3 covers 13 residues. The CDR3 protein is CASHHSAGNTIYF. The CDR3 bases are TGTGCCAGCCACCATAGTGCTGGAAACACCATATATTTT.

The sample holds a few counts of this clone. The gene calls are TRBV6-1 and TRBJ2-1; 9 nucleotides line up with TRBD2. Germline lookup yields CDR1 MNHNS and CDR2 SASEGT. CDR3 length: 15 residues. V lost 4 bases, J lost 4 bases, and 5 bases stayed unmatched. CDR3 in DNA: TGTGCCAGCAGTGGTCCTAGCGGGGAGTACAATGAGCAGTTCTTC. It is translated as CASSGPSGEYNEQFF.